This TCR beta chain was sequenced for a study of T-cell reconstitution after alpha-beta-depleted transplantation in children. V lost 1 base and J 6 bases, leaving 1 base between the germline ends. This CDR3 region has 11 residues. The germline CDR1 and CDR2 sequences are SEHNR and FQNEAQ (reference sequence). This clonotype was picked up many times. The antigen remains undetermined. Preparing the TCRbeta library involved the use of unique molecular identifiers. TCRdb passed the PCR reads through MiXCR, listing each CDR3 protein once. Among about 300,000 distinct CDR3 sequences, around 7.1% were seen once, and the ten largest hold approximately 9.6%. Study-wide points: There were some patients whose high TCRbeta diversity at day 60 came from surviving recipient T cells and thymic progenitors. Newly produced T cells mostly accounted for T-cell counts and diversity one year post-transplant. Two months or so post-transplant, alpha-beta T cells reportedly derived from several hundred expanded graft clones.

This chain uses TRBV7-9 with TRBJ1-5, with D hard to call. The source material was peripheral blood, sampled 360 days after TCRalphabeta/CD19-depleted stem cell transplant. This clonotype was sampled from a female patient aged 2-9 years who had a stem cell transplant for Fanconi anemia, so the T cells may come from the graft donor. The DNA of the CDR3 is TGTGCCAGCAGCTTAGTTCAGCCCCAGCATTTT. Encoded protein: CASSLVQPQHF.